This T cell receptor beta chain was retrieved from a study of shared clonotypes between healthy human individuals. Study conclusions and caveats: It was only blood that was sampled, and tissue repertoires likely differ.

Profiled with immunoSEQ multiplex PCR; TCRdb holds only in-frame clones, not every one. This sample has about 2 million clones; about 95% occur once, and the top ten carry roughly 1%. Naive CD8 cells lacked CD45RO and underwent positive selection for CCR7, leaving out terminally differentiated effector memory CD45RA+ cells. On this clone itself: Its specificity is not known.

The TCR sequence derives from a young man in good health. The sequenced sample consisted of naive CD8+ T cells sorted from blood.

The CDR3 is CASSSELTNSPLHF. DNA for the CDR3: TGTGCCAGCAGCTCCGAACTTACTAATTCACCCCTCCACTTT. J is TRBJ1-6 and V is TRBV7-9; D not certain. Trimming took off 4 bases at V and 6 bases at J, with 10 bases between the two ends. This CDR3 has 14 amino acids. CDR1 and CDR2 (germline): SEHNR, FQNEAQ (reference sequence).